The clone carrying this T cell receptor (beta chain) was counted ten times or more. Its specificity is not known. The data are from a study of CD8 T cells in ankylosing spondylitis. General study results and limits: Matched synovial fluid from ankylosing spondylitis patients was reported to be enriched for disease-linked clones. Clones linked with disease were CD8+ and fairly uncommon in the peripheral blood. Blood of patients with ankylosing spondylitis appeared to be characterized by a TCR beta motif of about 8 highly homologous variants.

TCRdb re-called the 5' RACE reads with MiXCR, one entry per CDR3 protein. The data show fewer than 50,000 distinct CDR3 sequences, 9.5% to 12% seen once. Germline V CDR1 and CDR2: MDHEN, SYDVKM. CDR3 size: 16 residues. V shed 8 bases and J shed 3 bases, with 22 bases lying between them. Sequenced sample: blood, either unsorted or a sorted T cell fraction (not recorded which). The clonotype originates from a male donor with ankylosing spondylitis or in good health (not recorded which). The chain is built from TRBV28 and TRBJ1-1; perhaps TRBD1 as D (5 bases). The CDR3 protein is CASGLPAGGVDTEAFF. In DNA form, the CDR3 reads TGTGCCAGCGGCCTTCCCGCCGGGGGGGTAGACACTGAAGCTTTCTTT.